This T cell receptor beta chain is drawn from a study of blood T cell repertoires in COVID-19. Overall study: Some COVID-19 samples were acute and others convalescent; all came from the United States, Italy and Spain. T cells, B-cell-depleted T cells, or PBMCs provided the cDNA or gDNA that served as material.

A Seattle source enrolled patients during active infection and followed them longitudinally. Original analysis: Reference gene primer amplification in the assay estimated nucleated cell counts. Method: immunoSEQ multiplex PCR; TCRdb's copy keeps in-frame clones and lacks some. The V and J calls and the clone size are those of that table, but D and trimming were determined from the DNA. This repertoire shows some 200,000 clones, about 88% found once; its top ten account for over 15%. The CDR3 covers 16 residues. Germline V gives CDR1 LNHNV, CDR2 YYDKDF (reference sequence). V shed 2 bases and J 1 base; nucleotides not matched to a gene: 7.

This sequence was found in a man aged 45 to 65 with COVID-19, enrolled during active disease. This chain uses TRBV15 with TRBJ2-7, with 8 bases lining up with TRBD1. Sequencing was done on a sample of peripheral blood. The CDR3: CATSRSSTGASYEQYF. In DNA, the CDR3 is TGTGCCACCAGCAGATCTTCGACAGGGGCGTCCTACGAGCAGTACTTC.